These 23 T cell receptor beta chains originate from one sample sequenced in a study of T cells in Graves' hyperthyroidism and ophthalmopathy. RNA transcripts provided the source from which TCR beta CDR3 regions were amplified. The study used the HTBI primer set for a first-round RT-PCR of the TCR CDR3. TCRdb passed the multiplex PCR reads through MiXCR, listing each CDR3 protein once. The profile shows about 320,000 distinct CDR3 sequences, roughly 17% of them singletons. The sequenced sample consisted of blood. These receptors came from a young man with Graves' hyperthyroidism.

The chain carries TRBV30 and TRBJ2-7; a possible D gene is TRBD1 (6 bases). V lost 8 bases, J lost 2 bases, and 16 bases lay in between. The CDR3 is 13 residues long. From germline, CDR1 is GTSNPN and CDR2 SVGIG (reference sequence). The CDR3, as DNA: TGTGCCCTACTGGGACAAGGCCCCTACGAGCAGTACTTC. Encoded protein: CALLGQGPYEQYF.

This chain connects TRBV5-1 to TRBJ2-4, with D maybe TRBD1 (6 bases). The germline CDR1 and CDR2 sequences are SGHRS and YFSETQ. The length of the CDR3 is 15 residues. The ends were cut back, 0 bases at V and 0 bases at J, with 7 bases in the middle. The CDR3 DNA reads TGCGCCAGCAGCTTGGCGGACAGAGCCAAAAACATTCAGTACTTC. It specifies CASSLADRAKNIQYF.

This clonotype was found a few times. This rearrangement joins TRBV20-1 to TRBJ2-2; TRBD1 aligns across 7 bases. V trimming: 5 bases; J trimming: 0 bases; junction bases outside the gene matches: 9. CDR1 is DFQATT and CDR2 is SNEGSKA in the germline V gene (reference sequence). The CDR3 sequence is 16 residues long. CDR3 region: CSAALLGQTNTGELFF. CDR3 nucleotide sequence: TGCAGTGCTGCGCTGCTGGGACAGACGAACACCGGGGAGCTGTTTTTT.

This chain links TRBV19 with TRBJ2-7; D perhaps matches TRBD1 (7 bases). CDR1 is LNHDA, CDR2 SQIVND, per germline (reference sequence). The CDR3 consists of 13 residues. V lost 8 bases to trimming and J lost 2 bases, with 13 bases between them. Here the CDR3 DNA reads TGTGCCAGTGGGGCAGGGGGGACCTACGAGCAGTACTTC. This translates into CASGAGGTYEQYF.

This clonotype was counted at least ten times. This chain joins TRBV29-1 and TRBJ1-2, with D perhaps TRBD1 (5 bases). Germline assignment: CDR1 SQVTM and CDR2 ANQGSEA. V dropped 7 bases and J dropped 3 bases, with 18 bases sitting between them. The CDR3 is 14 amino acids. CDR3 in DNA: TGCAGCGCCACTCGGGAGGGGCTGGACTATGGCTACACCTTC. Protein: CSATREGLDYGYTF. Full variable domain (rest looked up from reference TRBV29-1 and TRBJ1-2): SAVISQKPSRDICQRGTSLTIQCQVDSQVTMMFWYRQQPGQSLTLIATANQGSEATYESGFVIDKFPISRPNLTFSTLTVSNMSPEDSSIYLCSATREGLDYGYTFGSGTRLTVV.

This clonotype was seen ten or more times. This chain links TRBV20-1 with TRBJ2-3; D gene ambiguous. The germline CDR1 and CDR2 sequences are DFQATT and SNEGSKA (reference sequence). The CDR3 runs 12 residues. The V gene lost 2 bases and the J gene lost 6 bases, with 9 bases spanning the gap. The CDR3 bases are TGCAGTGCTAGACCGAGGCCCGATACGCAGTATTTT. It codes for CSARPRPDTQYF.

This clonotype was detected ten times or more. The chain combines TRBV12-3 or TRBV12-4 with TRBJ2-3; 13 bases line up with TRBD2. The junction had 4 bases not matched to a gene; V was cut back by 5 bases and J by 2 bases. CDR3 length: 16 amino acids. CDR3 region: CASSTGTSGDTDTQYF. The CDR3 nucleotides are TGTGCCAGCAGTACCGGGACTAGCGGGGACACAGATACGCAGTATTTT.

This clonotype has only one observation. The V and J genes are TRBV6-5 and TRBJ2-2; unclear D gene. Germline V gene sequence: CDR1 MNHEY, CDR2 SVGAGI. The CDR3 contains 15 residues. Between the trimmed V and J ends, which lost 2 bases and 1 base, there was a span of 8 bases. For the CDR3, the DNA is TGTGCCAGCAGTTACGACCTTCGGAACACCGGGGAGCTGTTTTTT. It specifies CASSYDLRNTGELFF.

This clonotype occurred many times. The rearrangement uses TRBV6-2 or TRBV6-3 and TRBJ1-4; D unresolved. CDR3 length: 17 amino acids. Trimming stripped 2 bases from V and 7 bases from J, with 20 bases between. CDR1 MNHEY and CDR2 SVGEGT come from the germline V gene. The CDR3 coding sequence is TGTGCCAGCAGTTACACGTCGAACAGAGACGCGGGTGAAAAACTGTTTTTT. It specifies CASSYTSNRDAGEKLFF.

This clonotype was found many times. This chain uses TRBV2 with TRBJ2-7, with 8 nucleotides matching TRBD2. V shed 6 bases, J shed 7 bases, and the junction held 14 bases outside the gene matches. The CDR3 has 15 residues. Germline CDR1 SNHLY, CDR2 FYNNEI. CDR3 sequence reads: CASSLSSGGVGEQYF. Here the CDR3 DNA reads TGTGCCAGCAGCCTTTCGAGCGGGGGAGTCGGGGAGCAGTACTTC.

This clonotype appeared many times. The CDR3 DNA sequence: TGCAGTGCTAGTCCCGGGGGAGGGGCGGGAGTTTACGAGCAGTACTTC. It codes for CSASPGGGAGVYEQYF. V gene TRBV20-1 combines with J gene TRBJ2-7; 7 bases fit TRBD2. V was clipped by 3 bases and J by 4 bases; unmatched bases: 15. The CDR3 is 16 residues long. Looked up from germline, CDR1 is DFQATT and CDR2 is SNEGSKA (reference sequence).

In this sample, this clonotype turned up a few times. The rearrangement links TRBV15 to TRBJ2-4; 11 nucleotides align to TRBD2. The CDR3 is 12 amino acids. Looked up from germline, CDR1 is LNHNV and CDR2 is YYDKDF (reference sequence). With V trimmed by 9 bases and J by 11 bases, 6 bases remained unmatched. The CDR3 loop is CATSTSGKVQYF. CDR3 coding DNA: TGTGCCACTTCGACTAGCGGGAAGGTTCAGTACTTC.

This clonotype showed up just a few times. The V call is TRBV7-9, the J call TRBJ1-1; D perhaps matches TRBD1 (5 bases). CDR1 is SEHNR, CDR2 FQNEAQ, per germline (reference sequence). The CDR3 has 15 residues. The V end was cut by 5 bases, the J end by 2 bases, with 15 bases between. DNA for the CDR3: TGTGCCAGCAGCCCGGTGGGGGGTCTTAACACTGAAGCTTTCTTT. Protein sequence: CASSPVGGLNTEAFF. Looking up the rest from reference TRBV7-9 and TRBJ1-1 gives the full variable domain: DTGVSQNPRHKITKRGQNVTFRCDPISEHNRLYWYRQTLGQGPEFLTYFQNEAQLEKSRLLSDRFSAERPKGSFSTLEIQRTEQGDSAMYLCASSPVGGLNTEAFFGQGTRLTVV.

This clonotype was observed at least ten times. The chain combines TRBV20-1 with TRBJ2-5; a weak D match, TRBD2 (6 bases). The V end lost 1 base, the J end lost 6 bases, and 12 bases lay between the germline ends. The CDR3 spans 13 residues. Germline values: CDR1 DFQATT, CDR2 SNEGSKA (reference sequence). CDR3 sequence (DNA): TGCAGTGCTAGAGTGGGAGGTCAGCAGACCCAGTACTTC. Amino acids: CSARVGGQQTQYF.

This clonotype has more than one count but fewer than ten. This rearrangement joins TRBV5-1 to TRBJ2-7; TRBD2 aligns across 8 bases. V dropped 0 bases and J dropped 3; count of bases not matched to a gene: 8. The CDR3 covers 16 residues. Germline V gene lookup returns CDR1 SGHRS and CDR2 YFSETQ. For the CDR3, the DNA is TGCGCCAGCAGCTTGGCCGTGGGCGGGGGGATCTACGAGCAGTACTTC. This gives the protein CASSLAVGGGIYEQYF.

The rearrangement uses TRBV29-1 and TRBJ2-7; the D gene is possibly TRBD2 (6 bases). Germline V CDR1 and CDR2: SQVTM, ANQGSEA. This CDR3 has 14 residues. Trimming shortened V by 6 bases and J by 6 bases, and 21 bases separated the two germline ends. The CDR3 loop is CSVGDGGRTGEQYF. The CDR3 DNA is TGCAGCGTGGGGGACGGGGGTCGAACGGGCGAGCAGTACTTC.

This clonotype has ten or more counts. The chain couples TRBV20-1 to TRBJ2-1; 9 bases align to TRBD1. Unmatched junction bases numbered 10, after V lost 6 bases and J lost 7 bases. The CDR3 loop spans 14 amino acids. Germline V gene sequence: CDR1 DFQATT, CDR2 SNEGSKA (reference sequence). The CDR3 here is CSAPETGGMNEQFF. As DNA, the CDR3 is TGCAGTGCCCCAGAGACAGGGGGAATGAATGAGCAGTTCTTC.

This clonotype was recorded at least ten times. The chain is built from TRBV6-1 and TRBJ1-5; 7 positions agree with TRBD1. The CDR3 runs 13 residues. Trimming cost V 1 base and J 9 bases; bases outside gene matches: 3. The germline V gene has CDR1 MNHNS and CDR2 SASEGT. The CDR3 spells CASSEGGQLPQHF. In DNA, the CDR3 is TGTGCCAGCAGTGAAGGGGGACAGTTGCCCCAGCATTTT.

The V and J genes are TRBV18 and TRBJ2-7; TRBD2 agrees at 10 bases. CDR3 length: 16 residues. CDR1 and CDR2 (germline): KGHSH, LQKENI. Trimming took 3 bases from V and 6 from J; bases not matched to a gene: 11. This chain's CDR3 is CASSPTSSGRFSEQYF. The DNA for the CDR3 is TGTGCCAGCTCACCCACATCTAGCGGGAGATTCAGCGAGCAGTACTTC.

This chain links TRBV6-1 with TRBJ2-2; D is unclear. The CDR3 totals 14 residues. CDR1 is MNHNS and CDR2 is SASEGT in the germline V gene. V shed 7 bases and J shed 1 base, with 10 bases lying between them. CDR3 DNA: TGTGCCAGCATGGCGCCAAAGAACACCGGGGAGCTGTTTTTT. Its translation: CASMAPKNTGELFF.

This clonotype was recorded at least ten times. V is TRBV12-3 or TRBV12-4 and J is TRBJ2-4; possible D gene TRBD2, 5 bases. Trimming stripped 6 bases from V and 11 bases from J, with 14 bases between. The CDR3 has 12 residues. This chain's CDR3 is CASSPRVGFQYF. CDR3 nucleotides: TGTGCCAGCAGCCCGCGGGTAGGGTTTCAGTACTTC.

This clonotype was recorded many times. The chain combines TRBV5-6 with TRBJ1-2; D gene uncertain. CDR3 length: 18 residues. The V end was cut by 4 bases, the J end by 4 bases, with 26 bases between. Germline V gene data show CDR1 as SGHDT and CDR2 as YYEEEE. The DNA for the CDR3 is TGTGCCAGCAGCGTGGAGTTCAGGATTTTATTTTTTTTCTATGGCTACACCTTC. This translates into CASSVEFRILFFFYGYTF. The full variable domain, with the rest looked up from reference TRBV5-6 and TRBJ1-2, is DAGVTQSPTHLIKTRGQQVTLRCSPKSGHDTVSWYQQALGQGPQFIFQYYEEEERQRGNFPDRFSGHQFPNYSSELNVNALLLGDSALYLCASSVEFRILFFFYGYTFGSGTRLTVV.

As regards this clonotype: The junction does not match germline at one end; this may be a read error. The rearrangement joins TRBV20-1 to TRBJ2-3; weak D call: TRBD1 (6 bases). The CDR3 covers 14 residues. Germline values: CDR1 DFQATT, CDR2 SNEGSKA (reference sequence). The CDR3 DNA sequence: TGCAGTGCCAGAGTTGGGGGCATCACAGATACGCAGTATTTT. It is translated as CSARVGGITDTQYF.